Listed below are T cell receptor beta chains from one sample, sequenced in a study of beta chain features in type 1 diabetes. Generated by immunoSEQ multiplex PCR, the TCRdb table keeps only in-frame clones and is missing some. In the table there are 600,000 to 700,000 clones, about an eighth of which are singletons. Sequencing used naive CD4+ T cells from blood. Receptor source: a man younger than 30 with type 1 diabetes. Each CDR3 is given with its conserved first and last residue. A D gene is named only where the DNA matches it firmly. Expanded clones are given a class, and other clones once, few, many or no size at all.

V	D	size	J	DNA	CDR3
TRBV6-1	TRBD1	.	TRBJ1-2	TGTGCCAGCAGTGAAACCAGGGGGAGACCCTATGGCTACACCTTC	CASSETRGRPYGYTF
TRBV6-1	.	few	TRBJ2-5	TGTGCCAGCAGTGAAGCGGACCTGACCCAGTACTTC	CASSEADLTQYF
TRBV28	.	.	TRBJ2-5	TGTGCCAGCAGGGGGACAACACAAGAGACCCAGTACTTC	CASRGTTQETQYF
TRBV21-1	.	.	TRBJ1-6	TGTGCCAGCAGCAAAGGTGCCAGGAACCAATCGAATAATTCACCCCTCCACTTT	CASSKGARNQSNNSPLHF
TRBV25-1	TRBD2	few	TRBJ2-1	TGTGCCAGCAGTCAGACCGGACTAGCGGGCTACAATGAGCAGTTCTTC	CASSQTGLAGYNEQFF
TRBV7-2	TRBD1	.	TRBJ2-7	TGTGCCAGCAGCTTAGGGACAGGGTTCTACGAGCAGTACTTC	CASSLGTGFYEQYF
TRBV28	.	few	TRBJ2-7	TGTGCCAGCAGTCTCCAATGGGCCCCCTACGAGCAGTACTTC	CASSLQWAPYEQYF
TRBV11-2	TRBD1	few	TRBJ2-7	TGTGCCAGCAGCTCGCCATCCCGCCCGGGACAGGGTGGCGAGCAGTACTTC	CASSSPSRPGQGGEQYF
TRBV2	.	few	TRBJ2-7	TGTGCCAGCAGTGAAGTGCATTTGGGTAACTACGAGCAGTACTTC	CASSEVHLGNYEQYF
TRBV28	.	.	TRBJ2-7	TGTGCCAGCAGTCTACCGGGAACATCCTACGAGCAGTACTTC	CASSLPGTSYEQYF
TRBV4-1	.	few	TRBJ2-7	TGCGCCAGCAGCCAAGATCCAGGGGAGGCCTACGAGCAGTACTTC	CASSQDPGEAYEQYF
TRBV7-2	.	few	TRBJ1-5	TGTGCCAGCAGGGAATCACAGGGAAAAAATCAGCCCCAGCATTTT	CASRESQGKNQPQHF
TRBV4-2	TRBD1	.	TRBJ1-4	TGTGCCAGCAGCCGAGTTTCGGGACAGGGATGGGCGGAAAAACTGTTTTTT	CASSRVSGQGWAEKLFF
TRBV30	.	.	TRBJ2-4	TGTGCCTGGAGTGTACTAGGGAGAGGAGGTCAAAACATTCAGTACTTC	CAWSVLGRGGQNIQYF
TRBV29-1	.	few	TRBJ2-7	TGCAGCGTGGGGGGCGACAGTCCCTACGAGCAGTACTTC	CSVGGDSPYEQYF
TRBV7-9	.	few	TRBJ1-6	TGTGCCAGCAGCTTAGCGGGTGGGGGAGCCCTCCACTTT	CASSLAGGGALHF
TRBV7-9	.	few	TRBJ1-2	TGTGCCAGCAGCTACAAGGACAGCAGCCATGGCTACACCTTC	CASSYKDSSHGYTF
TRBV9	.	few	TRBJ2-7	TGTGCCAGCAGCGTAGCAACCGGGGCAACCTACGAGCAGTACTTC	CASSVATGATYEQYF
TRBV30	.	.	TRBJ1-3	TGTGCCTGGATCCAGGGATTTACGGGAAACACCATATATTTT	CAWIQGFTGNTIYF
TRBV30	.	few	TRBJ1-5	TGTGCCTGGACTGGAGGGGCAAATCAGCCCCAGCATTTT	CAWTGGANQPQHF
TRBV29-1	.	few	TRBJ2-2	TGCAGCGTTGGGGAAGGGGCGAACACCGGGGAGCTGTTTTTT	CSVGEGANTGELFF
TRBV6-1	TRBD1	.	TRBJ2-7	TGTGCCAGCAGCGGACAGGGATCCTACGAGCAGTACTTC	CASSGQGSYEQYF
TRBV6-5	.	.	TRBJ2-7	TGTGCCAGCAGTTACTCCAGCAACAATCGGACTCGGCAGTACTTC	CASSYSSNNRTRQYF
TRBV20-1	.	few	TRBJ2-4	TGCAGTGGGGTGGAAAACATTCAGTACTTC	CSGVENIQYF
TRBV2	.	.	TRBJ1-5	TGTGCCAGCATTGGACAGAAGGGTAATCAGCCCCAGCATTTT	CASIGQKGNQPQHF
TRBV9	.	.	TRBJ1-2	TGTGCCAGCAGCGTAGCTGGAGGGGGGAGGGATGGCTACACCTTC	CASSVAGGGRDGYTF
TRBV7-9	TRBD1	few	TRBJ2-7	TGTGCCAGCAGCTTGTGGACAGGCTACTCCTACGAGCAGTACTTC	CASSLWTGYSYEQYF
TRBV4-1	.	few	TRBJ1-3	TGCGCCAGCAGCCAAGGCCCCTTGGTCAACTCTGGAAACACCATATATTTT	CASSQGPLVNSGNTIYF
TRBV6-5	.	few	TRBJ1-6	TGTGCCAGCAGTTACCGCAGGGGATCACCCCTCCACTTT	CASSYRRGSPLHF
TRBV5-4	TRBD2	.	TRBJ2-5	TGTGCCAGCAGCTACTTAGCGGGGTCAGAGACCCAGTACTTC	CASSYLAGSETQYF
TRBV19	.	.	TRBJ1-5	TGTGCCAGTACCTTCGGACAGACTAATCAGCCCCAGCATTTT	CASTFGQTNQPQHF
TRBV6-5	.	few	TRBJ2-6	TGTGCCACCGGACGGGGAGTGTCAGGGGCCAACGTCCTGACTTTC	CATGRGVSGANVLTF
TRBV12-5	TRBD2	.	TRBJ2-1	TGTGCTAGTGGTTTGGTACTCCCCCGGCTAGCGGGGATAACCTACAATGAGCAGTTCTTC	CASGLVLPRLAGITYNEQFF
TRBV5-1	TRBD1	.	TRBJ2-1	TGCGCCAGCAGCCCTATTGGGACAGGGGGGCAGTTCTTC	CASSPIGTGGQFF
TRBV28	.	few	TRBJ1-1	TGTGCCAGCAGTTTATGGAACACTGAAGCTTTCTTT	CASSLWNTEAFF
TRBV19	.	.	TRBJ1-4	TGTGCCAGTAGTATGGGGTCAACTAATGAAAAACTGTTTTTT	CASSMGSTNEKLFF
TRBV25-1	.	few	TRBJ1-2	TGTGCCAGCAGCAGGACACCCGGGGGCTATGGCTACACCTTC	CASSRTPGGYGYTF
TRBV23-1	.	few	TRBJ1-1	TGCGCCAGCAACCGACCTGGGACACATGAAGCTTTCTTT	CASNRPGTHEAFF
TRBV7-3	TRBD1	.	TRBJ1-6	TGTGCCAGCAGCTCGGGACAGGGAACATCACCCCTCCACTTT	CASSSGQGTSPLHF
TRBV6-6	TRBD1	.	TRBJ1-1	TGTGCCAGCAGTCCCCAACAGGGGGCGGGCACTGAAGCTTTCTTT	CASSPQQGAGTEAFF
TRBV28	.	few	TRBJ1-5	TGTGCCAGCAGTTCCCCCTTCCATCAGCCCCAGCATTTT	CASSSPFHQPQHF
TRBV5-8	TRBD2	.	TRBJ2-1	TGTGCCAGCAGCGAGACTAGCGGGGGGTCGAGCTCCTACAATGAGCAGTTCTTC	CASSETSGGSSSYNEQFF
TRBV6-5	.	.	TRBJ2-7	TGTGCCAGCAGCTCCCGACTCCAGGCCCAGGACGAGCAGTACTTC	CASSSRLQAQDEQYF
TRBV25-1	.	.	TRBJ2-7	TGTGCCAGCAGTGAGACAGGCCCCTACGAGCAGTACTTC	CASSETGPYEQYF
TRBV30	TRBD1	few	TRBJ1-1	TGTGCCTGGAGTCCATGGACAGGACTGAACACTGAAGCTTTCTTT	CAWSPWTGLNTEAFF
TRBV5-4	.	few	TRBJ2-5	TGTGCCAGCAGCTGGACCGCCACCGAAGAGACCCAGTACTTC	CASSWTATEETQYF
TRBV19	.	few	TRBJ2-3	TGTGCCAGTAGTACTAGTAGGGATACGCAGTATTTT	CASSTSRDTQYF
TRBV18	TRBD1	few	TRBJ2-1	TGTGCCAGCTCATTAGACAGGGGTCCTGGCCATGAGCAGTTCTTC	CASSLDRGPGHEQFF
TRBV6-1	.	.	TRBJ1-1	TGTGCCAGCAGTGAACCTCCAGTGGCTTTCTTT	CASSEPPVAFF
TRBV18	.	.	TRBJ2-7	TGTGCCAGCTCACCACCTGGGACCTACGAGCAGTACTTC	CASSPPGTYEQYF
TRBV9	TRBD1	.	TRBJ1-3	TGTGCCAGCAGCGTAGGGGGGACAGGGTACTCTGGAAACACCATATATTTT	CASSVGGTGYSGNTIYF
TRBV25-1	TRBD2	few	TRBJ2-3	TGTGCCAGCAGCCCGGGGTACTCTAGCGGGGGTTTAGATACGCAGTATTTT	CASSPGYSSGGLDTQYF